This T cell receptor (beta chain) was captured in a study of T cells in localized non-small cell lung cancer. Study-level results: Uninvolved adjacent lung showed higher T cell clonality than tumor. Higher blood T cell density tracked longer overall survival. Within adjacent lung there appeared a median approximately 59 of the top 100 tumor clones.

Germline-derived CDR1 and CDR2 are LNHNV and YYDKDF (reference sequence). The CDR3 sequence is 16 residues long. V was clipped by 1 base and J by 2 bases, with 14 bases between them. TCRdb keeps only in-frame clones here, not all; method: immunoSEQ multiplex PCR. The sample contains about 2,200 clones, around 40% of which appear only once. This clone was detected only a few times. As yet, its antigen is unknown. Sequenced material: lung tumor tissue, taken before any cancer treatment. This sequence was found in a female donor older than 55 with stage I lung adenocarcinoma. This rearrangement joins TRBV15 to TRBJ1-2, with D perhaps TRBD1 (6 bases). The CDR3 sequence is CATSRVTGLANYGYTF. CDR3 DNA: TGTGCCACCAGCAGAGTCACAGGGTTAGCCAACTATGGCTACACCTTC.